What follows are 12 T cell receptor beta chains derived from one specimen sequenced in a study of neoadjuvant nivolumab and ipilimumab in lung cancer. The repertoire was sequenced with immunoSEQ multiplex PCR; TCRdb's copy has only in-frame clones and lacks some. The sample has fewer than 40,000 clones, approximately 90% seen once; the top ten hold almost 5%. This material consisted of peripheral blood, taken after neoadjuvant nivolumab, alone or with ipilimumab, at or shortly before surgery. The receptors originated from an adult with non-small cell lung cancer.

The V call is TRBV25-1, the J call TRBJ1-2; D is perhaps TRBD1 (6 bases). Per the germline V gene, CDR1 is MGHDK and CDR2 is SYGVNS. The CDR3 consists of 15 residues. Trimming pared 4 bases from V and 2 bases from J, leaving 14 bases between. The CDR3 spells CASSGSGESNYGYTF. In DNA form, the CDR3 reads TGTGCCAGCAGTGGGTCAGGGGAGTCCAACTATGGCTACACCTTC.

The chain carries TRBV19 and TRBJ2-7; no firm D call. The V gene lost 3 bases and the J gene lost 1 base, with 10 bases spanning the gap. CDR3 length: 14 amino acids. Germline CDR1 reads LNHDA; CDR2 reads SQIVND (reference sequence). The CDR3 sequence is CASSIGFLSYEQYF. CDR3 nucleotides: TGTGCCAGTAGTATTGGATTCTTATCCTACGAGCAGTACTTC.

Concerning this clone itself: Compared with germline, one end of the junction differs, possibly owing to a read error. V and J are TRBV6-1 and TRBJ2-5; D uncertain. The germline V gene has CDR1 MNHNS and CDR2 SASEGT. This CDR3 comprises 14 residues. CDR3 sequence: CASREGSGWETQYF. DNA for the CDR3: TGTGCCAGCAGAGAAGGGTCGGGTTGGGAGACCCAGTACTTC.

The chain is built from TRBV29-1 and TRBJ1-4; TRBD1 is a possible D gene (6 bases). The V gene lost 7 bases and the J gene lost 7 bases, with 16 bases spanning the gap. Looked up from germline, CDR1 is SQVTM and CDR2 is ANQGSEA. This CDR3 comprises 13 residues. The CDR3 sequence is CSAGGGRVEKLFF. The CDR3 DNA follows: TGCAGCGCCGGAGGGGGAAGGGTTGAAAAACTGTTTTTT.

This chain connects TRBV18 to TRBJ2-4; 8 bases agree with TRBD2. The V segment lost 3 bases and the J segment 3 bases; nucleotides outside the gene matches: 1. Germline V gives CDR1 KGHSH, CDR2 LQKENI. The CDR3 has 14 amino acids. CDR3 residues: CASSPGTSKNIQYF. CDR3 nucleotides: TGTGCCAGCTCACCCGGGACTAGCAAAAACATTCAGTACTTC.

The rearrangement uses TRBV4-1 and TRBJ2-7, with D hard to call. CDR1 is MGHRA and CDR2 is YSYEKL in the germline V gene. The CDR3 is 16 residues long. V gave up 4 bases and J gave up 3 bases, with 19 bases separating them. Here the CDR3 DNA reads TGCGCCAGCAGCCCAAGAGAGCGAGACGCAAACTACGAGCAGTACTTC. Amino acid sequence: CASSPRERDANYEQYF.

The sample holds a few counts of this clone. The CDR3 DNA reads TGTGCCAGCAGCTTGGGGGGCGCAGCCAAAGATACGCAGTATTTT. Translated: CASSLGGAAKDTQYF. The rearrangement uses TRBV13 and TRBJ2-3; D may correspond to TRBD1 or TRBD2 (6 bases each). The CDR3 spans 15 residues. V lost 3 bases and J lost 5, with 15 bases in between. Germline V gene lookup returns CDR1 PRHDT and CDR2 FYEKMQ (reference sequence).

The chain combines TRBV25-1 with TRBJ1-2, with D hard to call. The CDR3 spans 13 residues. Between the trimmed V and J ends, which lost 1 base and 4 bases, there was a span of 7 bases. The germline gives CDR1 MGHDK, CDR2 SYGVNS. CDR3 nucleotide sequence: TGTGCCAGCAGTGAATCAGGTCTCTATGGCTACACCTTC. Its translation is CASSESGLYGYTF.

The chain's CDR3 is CASSLVGGGTEAFF. In DNA, the CDR3 is TGTGCCAGCAGCTTAGTAGGGGGGGGCACTGAAGCTTTCTTT. The rearrangement uses TRBV7-9 and TRBJ1-1; D possibly corresponds to TRBD1 (6 bases). There are 14 residues in the CDR3. In germline, CDR1 is SEHNR, CDR2 FQNEAQ (reference sequence). V lost 1 base to trimming and J lost 4 bases, with 10 bases between them.

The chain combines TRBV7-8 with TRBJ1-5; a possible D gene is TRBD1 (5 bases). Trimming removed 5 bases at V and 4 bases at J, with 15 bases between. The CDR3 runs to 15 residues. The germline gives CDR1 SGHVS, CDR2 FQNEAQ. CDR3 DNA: TGTGCCAGCAGCCCGCTTCAGGGTATTAATCAGCCCCAGCATTTT. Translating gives CASSPLQGINQPQHF.

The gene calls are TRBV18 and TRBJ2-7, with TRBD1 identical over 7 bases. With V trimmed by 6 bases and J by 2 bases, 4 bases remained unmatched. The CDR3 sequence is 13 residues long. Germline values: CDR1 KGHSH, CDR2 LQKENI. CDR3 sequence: CASSPTGTYEQYF. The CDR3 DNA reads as TGTGCCAGCTCGCCGACAGGGACCTACGAGCAGTACTTC.

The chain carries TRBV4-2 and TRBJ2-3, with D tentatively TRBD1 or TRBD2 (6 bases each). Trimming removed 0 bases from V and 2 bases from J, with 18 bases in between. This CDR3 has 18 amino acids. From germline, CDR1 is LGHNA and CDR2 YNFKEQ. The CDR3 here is CASSQDLEGGIFTDTQYF. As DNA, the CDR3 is TGTGCCAGCAGCCAAGATCTTGAGGGGGGTATTTTCACAGATACGCAGTATTTT.